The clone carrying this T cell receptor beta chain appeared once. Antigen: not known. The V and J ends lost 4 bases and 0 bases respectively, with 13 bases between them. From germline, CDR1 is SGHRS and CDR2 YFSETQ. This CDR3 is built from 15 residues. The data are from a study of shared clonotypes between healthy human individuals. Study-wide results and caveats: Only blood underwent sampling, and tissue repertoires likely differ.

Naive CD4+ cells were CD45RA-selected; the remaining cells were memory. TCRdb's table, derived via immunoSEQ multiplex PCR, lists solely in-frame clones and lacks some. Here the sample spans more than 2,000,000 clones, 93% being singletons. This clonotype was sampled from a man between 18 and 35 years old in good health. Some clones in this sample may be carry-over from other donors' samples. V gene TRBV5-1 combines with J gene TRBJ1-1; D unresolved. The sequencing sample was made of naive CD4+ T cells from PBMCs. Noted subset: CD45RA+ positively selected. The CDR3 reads CASSVSGVMNTEAFF. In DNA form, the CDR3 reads TGCGCCAGCAGCGTTTCGGGAGTCATGAACACTGAAGCTTTCTTT.